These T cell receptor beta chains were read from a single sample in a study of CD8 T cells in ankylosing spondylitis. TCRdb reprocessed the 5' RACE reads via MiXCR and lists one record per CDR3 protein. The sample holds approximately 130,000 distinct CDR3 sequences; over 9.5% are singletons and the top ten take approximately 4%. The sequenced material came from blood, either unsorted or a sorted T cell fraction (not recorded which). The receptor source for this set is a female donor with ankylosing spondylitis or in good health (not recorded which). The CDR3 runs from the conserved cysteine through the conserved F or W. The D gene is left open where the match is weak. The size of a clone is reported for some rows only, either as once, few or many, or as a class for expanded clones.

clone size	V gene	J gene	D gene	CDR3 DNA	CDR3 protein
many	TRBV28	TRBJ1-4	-	TGTGCCAGCAGGTCCGGAACTAATGAAAAACTGTTTTTT	CASRSGTNEKLFF
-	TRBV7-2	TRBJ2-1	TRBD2	TGTGCCAGCAGCTTAGCTGCGGGGGGCTCCTACAATGAGCAGTTCTTC	CASSLAAGGSYNEQFF
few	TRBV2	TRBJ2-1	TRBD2	TGTGCCAGCAGCCCCCGGGGCGGGGGGGCTGATAATGAGCAGTTCTTC	CASSPRGGGADNEQFF
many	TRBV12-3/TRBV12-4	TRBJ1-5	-	TGTGCCAGTTCCCTCGCGGCATTTTATAGCAATCAGCCCCAGCATTTT	CASSLAAFYSNQPQHF
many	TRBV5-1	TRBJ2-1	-	TGCGCCAGCAACCAGGGCCCCTACAATGAGCAGTTCTTC	CASNQGPYNEQFF
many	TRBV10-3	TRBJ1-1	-	TGTGCCATCACCAAGACAGGCCTTCGGAAGGGCACTGAAGCTTTCTTT	CAITKTGLRKGTEAFF
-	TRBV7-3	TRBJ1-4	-	TGTGCCAGCAGCTTAACGGGGGGTTCTAATGAAAAACTGTTTTTT	CASSLTGGSNEKLFF
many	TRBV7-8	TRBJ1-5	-	TGTGCCAGCAGCCTGACCTGGGGTAATAATCAGCCCCAGCATTTT	CASSLTWGNNQPQHF
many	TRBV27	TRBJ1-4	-	TGTGCCAGCAGAAGGACAGAAGTTGGATCTAGAGGGGAAAAACTGTTTTTT	CASRRTEVGSRGEKLFF
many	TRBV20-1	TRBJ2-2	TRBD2	TGCAGTGCTAGAGCGGGAGGGGGCACCGGGGAGCTGTTTTTT	CSARAGGGTGELFF
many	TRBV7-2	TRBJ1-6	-	TGTGCCAGCAGCTCTCGATCCCTTGGGGATTCACCCCTCCACTTT	CASSSRSLGDSPLHF
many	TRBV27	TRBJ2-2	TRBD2	TGTGCCAGCAGTCCCGGGACTAGCGGGGTCGGGGAGCTGTTTTTT	CASSPGTSGVGELFF
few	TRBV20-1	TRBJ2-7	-	TGCAGTGCTGGTCCAGGGCAGCGAGTCTACGAGCAGTACTTC	CSAGPGQRVYEQYF
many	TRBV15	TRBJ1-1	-	TGTGCCACCAGTTTGGGGGGCCTGAACACTGAAGCTTTCTTT	CATSLGGLNTEAFF
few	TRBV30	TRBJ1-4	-	TGTGCCTGGAGCGCCTTGGACAGAAATGAAAAACTGTTTTTT	CAWSALDRNEKLFF
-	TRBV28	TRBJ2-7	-	TGTGCCAGCAGTTCCCCCACAGGGTCCTACGAGCAGTACTTC	CASSSPTGSYEQYF
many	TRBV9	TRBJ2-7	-	TGTGCCAGCAGCCCTCGGACAGCCCAGCTATACGAGCAGTACTTC	CASSPRTAQLYEQYF
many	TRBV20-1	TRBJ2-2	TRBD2	TGCAGTGCCTCGAGGGAGGGGAACACCGGGGAGCTGTTTTTT	CSASREGNTGELFF
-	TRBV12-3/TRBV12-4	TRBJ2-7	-	TGTGCCAGCAGTTTCGACCACGGGCAGTACTTC	CASSFDHGQYF
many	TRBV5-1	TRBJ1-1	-	TGCGCCAGCAGGGGGGGGGCAGGGAACACTGAAGCTTTCTTT	CASRGGAGNTEAFF
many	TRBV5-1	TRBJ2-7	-	TGCGCCAGCAGCTTGGACAGGGACTACTACGAGCAGTACTTC	CASSLDRDYYEQYF
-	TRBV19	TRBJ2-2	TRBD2	TGTGCCAGCGCTAAAAGCGGGGGGGCCAGCACCGGGGAGCTGTTTTTT	CASAKSGGASTGELFF
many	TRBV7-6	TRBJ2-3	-	TGTGCCAGCAGCCTGAGGCCTAGCGCGTCAGATACGCAGTATTTT	CASSLRPSASDTQYF
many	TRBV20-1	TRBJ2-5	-	TGCAGTGCTGACACCGGGACATTAGCCGAGACCCAGTACTTC	CSADTGTLAETQYF
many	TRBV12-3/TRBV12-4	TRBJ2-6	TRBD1	TGTGCCAGCACCTCGACAGGGGCCGGGGCCAACGTCCTGACTTTC	CASTSTGAGANVLTF
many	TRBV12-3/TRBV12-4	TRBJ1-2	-	TGTGCCAGCAGTTTATCAAGGGATCGCCATGGCTACACCTTC	CASSLSRDRHGYTF
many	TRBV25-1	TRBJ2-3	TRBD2	TGTGCCAGCAGGGGGGGGTTTACCACAGATACGCAGTATTTT	CASRGGFTTDTQYF
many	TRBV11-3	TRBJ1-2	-	TGTGCCAGCAGCTTGATGAGTGATAACTATGGCTACACCTTC	CASSLMSDNYGYTF
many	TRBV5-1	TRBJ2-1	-	TGCGCCAGCAGCTTGGCCGTGGCAGGGGTGGATGAGCAGTTCTTC	CASSLAVAGVDEQFF
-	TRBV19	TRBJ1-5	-	TGTGCCAGTAGGCCGTCACAGGGCAATCAGCCCCAGCATTTT	CASRPSQGNQPQHF
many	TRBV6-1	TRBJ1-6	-	TGTGCCAGCAGCCCGGACCTGATTAATTCACCCCTCCACTTT	CASSPDLINSPLHF
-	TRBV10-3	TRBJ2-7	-	TGTGCCGTCAGTTCCCTCGGGACCGCCTACGAGCAGCACTTC	CAVSSLGTAYEQHF
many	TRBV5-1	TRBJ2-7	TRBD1	TGCGCCAGCAATACAGGGGGCGCCACCTACGAGCAGTACTTC	CASNTGGATYEQYF
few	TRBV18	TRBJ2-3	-	TGTGCCAGCTCACCGATAGGAGATACGCAGTATTTT	CASSPIGDTQYF
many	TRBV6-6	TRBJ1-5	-	TGTGCCAGCAGTTCCGACGATCAGCCCCAGCATTTT	CASSSDDQPQHF
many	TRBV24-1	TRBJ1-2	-	TGTGCCACCAGTGATTTAAGACTAGGTGGCTACACCTTC	CATSDLRLGGYTF
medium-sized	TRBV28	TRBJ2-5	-	TGTGCCAGCAACCTAGCGCAGTACCAAGAGTCCCAGTACTTC	CASNLAQYQESQYF
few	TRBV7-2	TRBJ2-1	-	TGTGCCAGCAGCCCCCACGCCCCCGGGCTATACAATGAGCAGTTCTTC	CASSPHAPGLYNEQFF
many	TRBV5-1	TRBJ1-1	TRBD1	TGCGCCAGCAGCCCTTCACAGGGGGCAGTTAGGGCTTTCTTT	CASSPSQGAVRAFF
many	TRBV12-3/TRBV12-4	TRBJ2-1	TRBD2	TGTGCCAGCAGTTTAGCGTCTAGCGGGGGCCGGAATGAGCAGTTCTTC	CASSLASSGGRNEQFF
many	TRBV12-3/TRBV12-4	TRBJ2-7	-	TGTGCCAGCAGTTTAGCCCCCAGAGGAACCTACGAGCAGTACTTC	CASSLAPRGTYEQYF
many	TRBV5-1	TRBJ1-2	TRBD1	TGCGCCAGCAGCACCAACGACAGGGAGGAGAGCTATGGCTACACCTTC	CASSTNDREESYGYTF